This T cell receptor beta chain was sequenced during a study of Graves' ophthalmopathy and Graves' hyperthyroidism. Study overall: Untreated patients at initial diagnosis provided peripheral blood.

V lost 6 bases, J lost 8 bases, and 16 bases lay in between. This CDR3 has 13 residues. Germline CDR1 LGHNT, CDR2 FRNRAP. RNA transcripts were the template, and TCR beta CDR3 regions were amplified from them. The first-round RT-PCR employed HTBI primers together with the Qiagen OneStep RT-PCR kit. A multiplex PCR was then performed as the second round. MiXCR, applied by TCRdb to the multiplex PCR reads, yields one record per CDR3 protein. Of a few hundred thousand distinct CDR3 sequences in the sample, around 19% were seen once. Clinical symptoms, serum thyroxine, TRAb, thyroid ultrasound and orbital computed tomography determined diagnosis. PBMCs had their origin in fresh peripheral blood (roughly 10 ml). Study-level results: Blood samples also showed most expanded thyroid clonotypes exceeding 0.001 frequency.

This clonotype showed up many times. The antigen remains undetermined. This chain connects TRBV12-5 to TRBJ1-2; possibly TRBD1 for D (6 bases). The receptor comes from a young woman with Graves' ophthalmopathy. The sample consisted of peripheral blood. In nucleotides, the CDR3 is TGTGCTAGTGGCCTTTTGGGGGCGGACGGCTACACCTTC. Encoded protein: CASGLLGADGYTF.